These 15 T cell receptor beta chains originate from one sample sequenced in a study of technical replicates of blood from four donors. The assay was immunoSEQ multiplex PCR, and TCRdb's table has in-frame clones only and misses some. The sample lists 60,000 to 65,000 clones, around 85% occurring once. Sample: PBMCs. These receptor sequences come from a human donor in good health. Some clones in this sample may be carry-over from other donors' samples.

V and J are TRBV7-9 and TRBJ1-1; the D is unclear. CDR3 size: 13 residues. The ends were cut back, 0 bases at V and 7 bases at J, with 9 bases in the middle. The V gene's germline CDR1 is SEHNR and CDR2 FQNEAQ (reference sequence). The CDR3 region is CASSLASAVEAFF. The CDR3 region has the DNA TGTGCCAGCAGCTTAGCTTCTGCGGTTGAAGCTTTCTTT. Combining the CDR3 with reference TRBV7-9 and TRBJ1-1 gives the whole variable domain DTGVSQNPRHKITKRGQNVTFRCDPISEHNRLYWYRQTLGQGPEFLTYFQNEAQLEKSRLLSDRFSAERPKGSFSTLEIQRTEQGDSAMYLCASSLASAVEAFFGQGTRLTVV.

J is TRBJ2-2 and V is TRBV7-2; 11 nucleotides align to TRBD2. Germline assignment: CDR1 SGHTA and CDR2 FQGNSA. CDR3 length equals 16 residues. Trimming at V came to 2 bases and at J to 7 bases, leaving 6 bases not matched to a gene. The CDR3 coding sequence is TGTGCCAGCAGCTTATTTAGCGGGGGGGCCGGCGGGGAGCTGTTTTTT. It codes for CASSLFSGGAGGELFF.

J is TRBJ2-7 and V is TRBV5-1, with D tentatively TRBD1 (5 bases). The germline V gene has CDR1 SGHRS and CDR2 YFSETQ. The CDR3 spans 16 residues. The germline V and J ends were trimmed by 0 bases and 5 bases, with 18 bases remaining between them. CDR3 coding DNA: TGCGCCAGCAGCTTGGCGGGCGGTAGGGGATCCCACGAGCAGTACTTC. This encodes CASSLAGGRGSHEQYF.

CDR3 loop: CASSVLAGVGETQYF. CDR3 in DNA: TGTGCCAGCAGCGTTCTAGCGGGAGTGGGAGAGACCCAGTACTTC. The chain is built from TRBV5-4 and TRBJ2-5; 10 bases agree with TRBD2. CDR1 and CDR2 from the germline V gene are SGHNT and YYREEE (reference sequence). J was trimmed by 4 bases and V by 4 bases; bases with no gene match: 7. This CDR3 contains 15 residues.

The rearrangement uses TRBV7-9 and TRBJ2-7, with 8 bases fitting TRBD1. Per germline, CDR1 SEHNR and CDR2 FQNEAQ (reference sequence). The CDR3 has 14 amino acids. With V trimmed by 2 bases and J by 5 bases, 5 bases remained unmatched. The CDR3 sequence is CASSLRQGADEQYF. CDR3 DNA: TGTGCCAGCAGCTTACGTCAGGGGGCTGACGAGCAGTACTTC.

This chain uses TRBV23-1 with TRBJ1-6; no firm D call. TRBV23-1 is assigned to the ORF class and has an uncertain function. The CDR3 sequence is 15 residues long. V was pared by 3 bases and J by 7 bases, with 13 bases between. The CDR3 DNA is TGCGCCAGCAGTCACACGGGATTTAGGAATTCACCCCTCCACTTT. Its translation is CASSHTGFRNSPLHF.

V is TRBV5-1 and J is TRBJ2-7; 9 nucleotides match TRBD1. After removal of 0 bases from V and 6 bases from J, the junction contained 7 bases not matched to a gene. Germline V gives CDR1 SGHRS, CDR2 YFSETQ. The CDR3 is 15 amino acids. CDR3 region: CASSLAPGTGREQYF. DNA of the CDR3: TGCGCCAGCAGCTTGGCTCCCGGGACAGGGCGCGAGCAGTACTTC.

Points on this clone: The same CDR3 can be traced to other DNA sequences in this sample. The J gene is TRBJ2-7, the V gene TRBV5-1; the match to TRBD2 covers 9 bases. Germline assignment: CDR1 SGHRS and CDR2 YFSETQ. Trimming at V came to 2 bases and at J to 7 bases, leaving 1 base not matched to a gene. The CDR3 sequence is 12 residues long. The CDR3 sequence: CASSFSGSEQYF. CDR3 sequence (DNA): TGCGCCAGCAGCTTTAGCGGGAGTGAGCAGTACTTC.

The rearrangement joins TRBV4-1 to TRBJ2-2; TRBD1 is a possible D gene (6 bases). The CDR3 sequence is 15 residues long. Germline assignment: CDR1 MGHRA and CDR2 YSYEKL. V shed 1 base and J shed 7 bases, with 13 bases lying between them. DNA of the CDR3: TGCGCCAGCAGCCAAGCAGGGGCGGGCAGCGGGGAGCTGTTTTTT. Protein product: CASSQAGAGSGELFF.

The chain uses TRBV7-8 and TRBJ1-3; D gene uncertain. Per germline, CDR1 SGHVS and CDR2 FQNEAQ. There are 16 residues in the CDR3. Trimming took 5 bases from V and 0 from J, leaving 14 bases between them. The CDR3, as DNA: TGTGCCAGCAGCGCAGCCGGGTTTTTCTCTGGAAACACCATATATTTT. It encodes CASSAAGFFSGNTIYF.

In this sample, this clone turned up once. This chain links TRBV18 with TRBJ2-5, with D possibly matching TRBD1 (6 bases). V was clipped by 1 base and J by 1 base, with 7 bases between them. The germline V gene encodes CDR1 KGHSH and CDR2 LQKENI. This CDR3 region has 14 residues. The CDR3 loop is CASSPQQGQETQYF. DNA of the CDR3: TGTGCCAGCTCACCACAACAGGGCCAAGAGACCCAGTACTTC.

V and J are TRBV5-1 and TRBJ1-1; D is ambiguous. Germline V gene sequence: CDR1 SGHRS, CDR2 YFSETQ. Trimming removed 0 bases from V and 1 base from J, with 7 bases in between. The CDR3 extends over 14 amino acids. CDR3 nucleotides: TGCGCCAGCAGCTTGGGAGGAGGGAACACTGAAGCTTTCTTT. Translation gives CASSLGGGNTEAFF.

Only one count was recorded for this clone. V usage is TRBV19 and J usage is TRBJ2-7; 9 nucleotides line up with TRBD2. The CDR3 contains 15 residues. V shed 5 bases, J shed 4 bases, and the junction held 9 bases outside the gene matches. Germline V gives CDR1 LNHDA, CDR2 SQIVND (reference sequence). The CDR3 reads CASSSSGLAQYEQYF. The CDR3 region has the DNA TGTGCCAGTAGTTCGTCAGGACTAGCGCAGTACGAGCAGTACTTC.

J is TRBJ1-2 and V is TRBV4-3; 8 nucleotides match TRBD1. The CDR3 consists of 14 residues. The V gene end was trimmed by 4 bases and the J gene end by 8 bases; junction bases not matched to a gene: 9. Germline CDR1 reads LGHNA; CDR2 reads YSLEER. The CDR3 loop is CASSPRHRGYGYTF. CDR3 nucleotides: TGCGCCAGCAGCCCTCGACACAGGGGGTACGGCTACACCTTC.

The rearrangement joins TRBV15 to TRBJ2-1; 7 positions agree with TRBD2. The J segment lost 7 bases and the V segment lost 6 bases, leaving 9 bases of the junction unmatched. Germline V gives CDR1 LNHNV, CDR2 YYDKDF (reference sequence). The CDR3 is 14 residues long. CDR3 in amino acids: CATSGGRGGNEQFF. The CDR3 coding sequence is TGTGCCACCAGTGGCGGGAGAGGAGGGAATGAGCAGTTCTTC.